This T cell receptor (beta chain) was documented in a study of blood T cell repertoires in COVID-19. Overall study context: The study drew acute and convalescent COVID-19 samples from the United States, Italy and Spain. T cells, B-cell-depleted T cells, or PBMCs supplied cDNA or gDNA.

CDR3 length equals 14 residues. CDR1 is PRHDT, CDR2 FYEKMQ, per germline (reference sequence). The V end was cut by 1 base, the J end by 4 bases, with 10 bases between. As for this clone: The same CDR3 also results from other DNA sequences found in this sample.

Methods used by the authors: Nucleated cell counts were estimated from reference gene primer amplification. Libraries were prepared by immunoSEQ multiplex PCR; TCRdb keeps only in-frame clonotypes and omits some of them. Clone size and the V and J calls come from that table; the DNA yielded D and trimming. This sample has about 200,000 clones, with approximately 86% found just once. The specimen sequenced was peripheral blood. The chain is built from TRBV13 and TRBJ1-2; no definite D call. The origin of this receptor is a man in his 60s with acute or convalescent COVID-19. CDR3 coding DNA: TGTGCCAGCAGCTTAGAGGGTGGGAGCTATGGCTACACCTTC. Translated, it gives CASSLEGGSYGYTF.